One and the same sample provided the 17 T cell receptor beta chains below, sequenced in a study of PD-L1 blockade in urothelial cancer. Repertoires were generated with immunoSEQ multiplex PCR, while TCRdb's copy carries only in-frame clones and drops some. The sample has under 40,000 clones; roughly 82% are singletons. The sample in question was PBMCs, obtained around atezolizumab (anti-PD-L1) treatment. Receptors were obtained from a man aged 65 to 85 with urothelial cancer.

The CDR3 region is CASSGGQGGYEQYF. DNA for the CDR3: TGTGCCAGCAGCGGGGGACAGGGGGGTTACGAGCAGTACTTC. The chain carries TRBV9 and TRBJ2-7; 11 nucleotides agree with TRBD1. Germline assignment: CDR1 SGDLS and CDR2 YYNGEE. The CDR3 runs 14 residues. Trimming took 3 bases from V and 4 from J; bases not matched to a gene: 3.

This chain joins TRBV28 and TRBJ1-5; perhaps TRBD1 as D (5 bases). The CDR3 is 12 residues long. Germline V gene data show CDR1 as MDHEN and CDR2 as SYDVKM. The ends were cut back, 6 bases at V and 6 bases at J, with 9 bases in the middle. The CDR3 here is CASRVGVQPQHF. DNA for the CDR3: TGTGCCAGCAGAGTAGGGGTTCAGCCCCAGCATTTT. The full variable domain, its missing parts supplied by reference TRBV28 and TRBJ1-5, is DVKVTQSSRYLVKRTGEKVFLECVQDMDHENMFWYRQDPGLGLRLIYFSYDVKMKEKGDIPEGYSVSREKKERFSLILESASTNQTSMYLCASRVGVQPQHFGDGTRLSIL.

In nucleotides, the CDR3 is TGTGCCAGCAGCTTTTCCGCAGACTATGGCTACACCTTC. Translation: CASSFSADYGYTF. J is TRBJ1-2 and V is TRBV7-3; D not certain. This CDR3 region has 13 residues. From germline, CDR1 is SGHTA and CDR2 FQGTGA. The V and J ends lost 3 bases and 3 bases respectively, with 8 bases between them.

The CDR3 coding sequence is TGTGCCAGCAGCTCAAGGAGAGAAGAGACCCAGTACTTC. Its translation: CASSSRREETQYF. The rearrangement joins TRBV7-2 to TRBJ2-5; D unclear. Germline V gene data show CDR1 as SGHTA and CDR2 as FQGNSA. The CDR3 runs to 13 residues. Between the trimmed V and J ends, which lost 4 bases and 3 bases, there was a span of 9 bases.

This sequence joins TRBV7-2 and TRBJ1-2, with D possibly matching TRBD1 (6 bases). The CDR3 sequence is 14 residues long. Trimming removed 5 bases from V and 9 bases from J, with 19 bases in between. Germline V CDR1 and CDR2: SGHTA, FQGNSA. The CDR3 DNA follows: TGTGCCAGCAGCCTGGAGGGGGGGGGCCCAAGCTACACCTTC. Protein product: CASSLEGGGPSYTF.

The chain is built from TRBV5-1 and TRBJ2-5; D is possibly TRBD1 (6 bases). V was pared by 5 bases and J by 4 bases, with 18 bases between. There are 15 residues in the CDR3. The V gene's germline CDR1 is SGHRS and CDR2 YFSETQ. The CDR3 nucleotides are TGCGCCAGCAGTTTCCGACGGTGGGGGCCAGAGACCCAGTACTTC. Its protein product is CASSFRRWGPETQYF.

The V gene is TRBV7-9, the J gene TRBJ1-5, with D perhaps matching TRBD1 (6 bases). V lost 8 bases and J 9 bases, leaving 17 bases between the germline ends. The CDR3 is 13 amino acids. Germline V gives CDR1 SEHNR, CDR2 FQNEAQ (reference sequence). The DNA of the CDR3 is TGTGCCAGCGGCGGGGGGCCACGGGGGCCCCAGCATTTT. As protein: CASGGGPRGPQHF.

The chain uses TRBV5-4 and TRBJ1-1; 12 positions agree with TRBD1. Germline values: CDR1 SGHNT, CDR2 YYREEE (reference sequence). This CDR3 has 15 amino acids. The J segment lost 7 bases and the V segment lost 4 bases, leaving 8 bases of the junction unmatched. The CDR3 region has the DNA TGTGCCAGCAGCGGTCCGGGACAGGGGGCGAATGAAGCTTTCTTT. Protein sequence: CASSGPGQGANEAFF.

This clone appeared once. CDR3 bases: TGTGCCAGTAGCAGGTCTAGCGGGATGTACGAGCAGTACTTC. Its translation: CASSRSSGMYEQYF. This chain connects TRBV19 to TRBJ2-7, with 9 bases fitting TRBD2. Germline CDR1 reads LNHDA; CDR2 reads SQIVND (reference sequence). V shed 6 bases, J shed 4 bases, and the junction held 7 bases outside the gene matches. The CDR3 has 14 amino acids.

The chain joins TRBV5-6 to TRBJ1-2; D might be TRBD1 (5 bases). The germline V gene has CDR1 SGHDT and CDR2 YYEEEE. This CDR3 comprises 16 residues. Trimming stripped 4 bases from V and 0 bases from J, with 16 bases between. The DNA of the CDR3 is TGTGCCAGCAGCCGGGGGGATCGGCCCTCTAACTATGGCTACACCTTC. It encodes CASSRGDRPSNYGYTF.

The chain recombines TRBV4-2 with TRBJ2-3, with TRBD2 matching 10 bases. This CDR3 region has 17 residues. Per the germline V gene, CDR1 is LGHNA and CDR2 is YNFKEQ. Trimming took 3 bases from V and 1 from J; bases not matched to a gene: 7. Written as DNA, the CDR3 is TGTGCCAGCAGCCAGGAGCCAGGGACTAGCGGCACAGATACGCAGTATTTT. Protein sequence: CASSQEPGTSGTDTQYF.

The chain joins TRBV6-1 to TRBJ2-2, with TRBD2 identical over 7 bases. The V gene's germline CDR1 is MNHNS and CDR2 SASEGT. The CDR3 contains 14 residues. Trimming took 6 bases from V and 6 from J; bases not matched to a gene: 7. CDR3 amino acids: CASRAGGRAGELFF. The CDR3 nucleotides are TGTGCCAGCAGGGCCGGGGGGAGGGCCGGGGAGCTGTTTTTT.

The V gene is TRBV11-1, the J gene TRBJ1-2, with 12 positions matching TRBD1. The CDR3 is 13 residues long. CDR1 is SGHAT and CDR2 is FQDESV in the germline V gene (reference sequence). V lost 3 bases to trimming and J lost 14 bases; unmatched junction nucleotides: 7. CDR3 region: CASSFPGQGAPTF. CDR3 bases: TGTGCCAGCAGCTTTCCGGGACAGGGGGCTCCGACCTTC.

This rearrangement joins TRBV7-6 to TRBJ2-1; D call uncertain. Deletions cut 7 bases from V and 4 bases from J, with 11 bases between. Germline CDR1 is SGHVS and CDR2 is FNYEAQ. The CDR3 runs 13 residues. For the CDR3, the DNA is TGTGCCAGCACTCCAGCCGGGTACAATGAGCAGTTCTTC. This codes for CASTPAGYNEQFF.

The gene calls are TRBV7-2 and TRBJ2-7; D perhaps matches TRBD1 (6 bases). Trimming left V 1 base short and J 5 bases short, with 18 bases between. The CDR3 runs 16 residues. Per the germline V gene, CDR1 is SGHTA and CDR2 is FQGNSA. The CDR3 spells CASSLGGGSGVNEQYF. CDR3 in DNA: TGTGCCAGCAGCTTAGGCGGAGGTTCAGGGGTCAACGAGCAGTACTTC.

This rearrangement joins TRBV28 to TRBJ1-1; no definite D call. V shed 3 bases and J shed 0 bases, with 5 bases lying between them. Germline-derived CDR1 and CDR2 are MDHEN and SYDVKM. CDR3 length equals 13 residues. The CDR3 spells CASSFTVNTEAFF. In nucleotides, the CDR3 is TGTGCCAGCAGTTTCACGGTGAACACTGAAGCTTTCTTT.

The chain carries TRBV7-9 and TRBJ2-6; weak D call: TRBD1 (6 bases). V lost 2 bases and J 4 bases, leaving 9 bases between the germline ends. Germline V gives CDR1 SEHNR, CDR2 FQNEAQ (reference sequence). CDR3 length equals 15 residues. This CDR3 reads CASSLRGIGANVLTF. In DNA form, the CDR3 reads TGTGCCAGCAGCTTAAGGGGGATCGGGGCCAACGTCCTGACTTTC.